Detailed here is one TCR beta chain. Its antigen is not identified. The PCR ran on 60 Vbeta and 13 Jbeta primers. Assay used: immunoSEQ multiplex PCR; TCRdb lists only in-frame clones, some missing. This sample has roughly 120,000 clones, with approximately 80% found just once. These data are taken from a study of cytomegalovirus exposure and HLA in healthy donors. Whole-study results and caveats: A later analysis showed HLA-associated TCR beta chains outstripping equally common others in clonal expansion. Likely technical artifact: a cluster of highly shared sequence variants.

The TCR originated in a man in his fifties in good health and CMV-seropositive. Sample: PBMCs.

CDR3 in DNA: TGTGCCAGCTCAGTTACAGGGGGCTCCCGCACAGATACGCAGTATTTT. It is translated as CASSVTGGSRTDTQYF. The genes are TRBV18 and TRBJ2-3, with 9 bases matching TRBD1. The V gene end was trimmed by 5 bases and the J gene end by 1 base; junction bases not matched to a gene: 7. From germline, CDR1 is KGHSH and CDR2 LQKENI. The CDR3 is 16 residues long.